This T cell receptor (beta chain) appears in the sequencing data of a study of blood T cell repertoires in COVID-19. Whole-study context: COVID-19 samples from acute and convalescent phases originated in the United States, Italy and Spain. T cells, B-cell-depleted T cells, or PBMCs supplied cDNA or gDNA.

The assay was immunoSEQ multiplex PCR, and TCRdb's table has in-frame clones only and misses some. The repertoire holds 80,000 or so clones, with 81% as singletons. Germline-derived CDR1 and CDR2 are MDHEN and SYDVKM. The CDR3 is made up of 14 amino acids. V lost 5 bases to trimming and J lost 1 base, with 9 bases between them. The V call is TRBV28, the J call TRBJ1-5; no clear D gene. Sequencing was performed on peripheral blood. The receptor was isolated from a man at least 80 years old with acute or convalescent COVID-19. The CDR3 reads CASSLPPSNQPQHF. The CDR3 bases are TGTGCCAGCAGTCTTCCTCCGAGCAATCAGCCCCAGCATTTT. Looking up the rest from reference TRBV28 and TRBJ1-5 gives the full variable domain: DVKVTQSSRYLVKRTGEKVFLECVQDMDHENMFWYRQDPGLGLRLIYFSYDVKMKEKGDIPEGYSVSREKKERFSLILESASTNQTSMYLCASSLPPSNQPQHFGDGTRLSIL.